One and the same sample provided the 10 T cell receptor beta chains below, sequenced in a study of T cell clonotyping in hematopoietic cell transplantation. Repertoires were generated with immunoSEQ multiplex PCR, while TCRdb's copy carries only in-frame clones and drops some. Of about 29,000 clones in the sample, 90% to 95% were seen once. The sequencing used PBMCs, collected 100 days after allogeneic stem cell transplant. The receptor set was obtained from a female patient aged 50-59 years who had an allogeneic stem cell transplant from a related donor, so the T cells may come from the graft donor. Some clones in this sample may be carry-over from other donors' samples.

The genes are TRBV6-1 and TRBJ2-7; D gene uncertain. V was shortened by 3 bases and J by 1 base, with 7 bases between the two germline ends. The CDR3 consists of 13 residues. Germline V gives CDR1 MNHNS, CDR2 SASEGT. The CDR3 DNA is TGTGCCAGCAGTGAGGGTCTTTCCTACGAGCAGTACTTC. The encoded protein is CASSEGLSYEQYF.

The rearrangement joins TRBV14 to TRBJ1-2; TRBD1 agrees at 7 bases. The V segment lost 4 bases and the J segment 0 bases; nucleotides outside the gene matches: 17. The CDR3 has 19 residues. The germline gives CDR1 SGHDN, CDR2 FVKESK. CDR3 residues: CASSPPFDRAANSNYGYTF. The CDR3 DNA follows: TGTGCCAGCAGCCCCCCATTCGACAGGGCAGCGAATTCTAACTATGGCTACACCTTC.

V is TRBV2 and J is TRBJ2-3; 10 nucleotides align to TRBD2. CDR3 size: 15 residues. Trimming removed 2 bases from V and 5 bases from J; junction bases left unmatched: 4. Germline loops: CDR1 SNHLY, CDR2 FYNNEI. The CDR3 reads CASSELAGGLDTQYF. The CDR3 DNA follows: TGTGCCAGCAGTGAATTAGCGGGGGGATTAGATACGCAGTATTTT.

A few counts support this clone. This sequence joins TRBV7-2 and TRBJ2-7; D remains ambiguous. The CDR3 runs to 13 residues. Germline V gene data show CDR1 as SGHTA and CDR2 as FQGNSA. Trimming cost V 3 bases and J 5 bases, with 11 bases left between them. The chain's CDR3 is CASSFWAGNEQYF. CDR3 coding DNA: TGTGCCAGCAGCTTCTGGGCAGGAAACGAGCAGTACTTC.

The chain recombines TRBV7-9 with TRBJ2-7; 7 bases match TRBD1. In germline, CDR1 is SEHNR, CDR2 FQNEAQ (reference sequence). With 5 bases clipped from V and 3 bases from J, the junction kept 7 bases outside the gene matches. CDR3 length equals 14 residues. CDR3 sequence: CASSLTGVHYEQYF. The CDR3 DNA is TGTGCCAGCAGCCTTACAGGGGTTCACTACGAGCAGTACTTC.

Here the CDR3 reads CASRFLQANYGYTF. CDR3 DNA: TGTGCCAGCCGGTTCTTACAGGCCAACTATGGCTACACCTTC. The V call is TRBV6-1, the J call TRBJ1-2, with a weak D call TRBD1 (5 bases). Deletions cut 8 bases from V and 2 bases from J, with 15 bases between. The germline V gene has CDR1 MNHNS and CDR2 SASEGT. The CDR3 consists of 14 residues.

The chain carries TRBV6-6 and TRBJ1-5; TRBD1 matches 9 bases. V shed 5 bases and J 2 bases; nucleotides not matched to a gene: 4. Germline CDR1 is MNHNY and CDR2 is SVGAGI (reference sequence). The CDR3 is made up of 15 amino acids. This chain's CDR3 is CASSRGQGGNQPQHF. In DNA, the CDR3 is TGTGCCAGCAGTCGGGGACAGGGCGGCAATCAGCCCCAGCATTTT.

The chain employs TRBV7-9 and TRBJ2-7; 9 bases agree with TRBD2. CDR1 and CDR2 from the germline V gene are SEHNR and FQNEAQ (reference sequence). This CDR3 is 16 amino acids long. With 5 bases clipped from V and 2 bases from J, the junction kept 10 bases outside the gene matches. This chain's CDR3 is CASSPAGGRGPYEQYF. Written as DNA, the CDR3 is TGTGCCAGCAGCCCAGCGGGGGGACGGGGACCCTACGAGCAGTACTTC.

The V and J genes are TRBV2 and TRBJ2-7; D is possibly TRBD1 (6 bases). The CDR3 has 15 amino acids. CDR1 and CDR2 from the germline V gene are SNHLY and FYNNEI. The germline V and J ends were trimmed by 5 bases and 3 bases, with 17 bases remaining between them. The CDR3 region has the DNA TGTGCCAGCAGTCCCTGGACAGCCGTTTTCTACGAGCAGTACTTC. This sequence encodes CASSPWTAVFYEQYF.

The chain links TRBV10-3 to TRBJ1-2; 10 bases match TRBD1. Trimming took 7 bases from V and 6 from J; bases not matched to a gene: 2. The length of the CDR3 is 12 residues. The germline V gene encodes CDR1 ENHRY and CDR2 SYGVKD. Here the CDR3 DNA reads TGTGCCATCAAAGGACAGGGGGATGGCTACACCTTC. Amino acid sequence: CAIKGQGDGYTF.